The clone carrying this TCR beta chain showed up just once. This specimen comes from a study of blood T cell repertoires in COVID-19. Study summary: The origin of the acute and convalescent COVID-19 samples was the United States, Italy and Spain. Nucleic acid was either cDNA or gDNA, and it came from T cells, B-cell-depleted T cells, or PBMCs.

Germline V gene sequence: CDR1 LNHDA, CDR2 SQIVND (reference sequence). The CDR3 sequence is 14 residues long. V was pared by 2 bases and J by 2 bases, with 1 base of the junction left unmatched. Source study methods: The authors estimated nucleated cell counts from reference gene primer amplification. The protocol was immunoSEQ multiplex PCR, while the TCRdb copy is restricted to in-frame clones and leaves out a portion. For V, J and clone size, that table is used; D and trimming come from the DNA. Of around 180,000 clones in the sample, under 85% were seen once. V and J are TRBV19 and TRBJ1-2; 8 nucleotides line up with TRBD1. The TCR comes from a man aged 50 to 59 who had recovered from COVID-19. Sequenced material: PBMCs or T cells enriched from blood (not recorded which). CDR3 coding DNA: TGTGCCAGTAGTATACAGGGGGCGAACTATGGCTACACCTTC. Its protein is CASSIQGANYGYTF.